Listed here are 5 T cell receptor beta chains from one sample, sequenced in a study of CD8 T cell repertoires and HIV-1 epitope variants. Which antigens these TCRs recognize remains unknown. The assay was immunoSEQ multiplex PCR, and TCRdb's table has in-frame clones only and misses some. The sample holds about 2,600 clones; around 61% are singletons and the top ten take less than 45%. Sample: cultured CD8+ T cells derived from PBMCs. All receptors derive from a male donor with HIV.

The chain employs TRBV7-9 and TRBJ2-7, with D possibly TRBD1 on 6 matching bases. The V end was cut by 5 bases, the J end by 1 base, with 9 bases between. Germline-derived CDR1 and CDR2 are SEHNR and FQNEAQ (reference sequence). The CDR3 length is 13 residues. DNA for the CDR3: TGTGCCAGCAGCGACAGGACTTCCTACGAGCAGTACTTC. Protein product: CASSDRTSYEQYF.

This chain uses TRBV7-3 with TRBJ2-1; D is perhaps TRBD1 (5 bases). Germline-derived CDR1 and CDR2 are SGHTA and FQGTGA. V lost 6 bases and J lost 0, with 12 bases in between. The CDR3 covers 15 residues. The CDR3 loop is CASSWRQSSYNEQFF. In DNA, the CDR3 is TGTGCCAGCAGTTGGAGACAGAGCTCCTACAATGAGCAGTTCTTC.

This rearrangement joins TRBV7-9 to TRBJ2-5, with TRBD2 identical over 8 bases. Germline CDR1 reads SEHNR; CDR2 reads FQNEAQ (reference sequence). Unmatched junction bases numbered 13, after V lost 5 bases and J lost 5 bases. This CDR3 is 16 amino acids long. CDR3 DNA: TGTGCCAGCAGCCACCAACCGGGACTAGGGACGGAGACCCAGTACTTC. Amino acids: CASSHQPGLGTETQYF.

The chain uses TRBV5-4 and TRBJ2-2; unclear D gene. This CDR3 has 13 amino acids. The V gene's germline CDR1 is SGHNT and CDR2 YYREEE (reference sequence). Trimming pared 0 bases from V and 3 bases from J, leaving 3 bases between. The CDR3 coding sequence is TGTGCCAGCAGCTTGGTCGACACCGGGGAGCTGTTTTTT. Protein sequence: CASSLVDTGELFF. The full variable domain, its missing parts supplied by reference TRBV5-4 and TRBJ2-2, is ETGVTQSPTHLIKTRGQQVTLRCSSQSGHNTVSWYQQALGQGPQFIFQYYREEENGRGNFPPRFSGLQFPNYSSELNVNALELDDSALYLCASSLVDTGELFFGEGSRLTVL.

This sequence joins TRBV28 and TRBJ1-2; possible D gene TRBD1, 6 bases. The CDR3 sequence is 16 residues long. Germline CDR1 is MDHEN and CDR2 is SYDVKM. V gave up 3 bases and J gave up 0 bases, with 14 bases separating them. CDR3 in DNA: TGTGCCAGCAGTTTCCCACGGACAGACACTAACTATGGCTACACCTTC. It yields the protein CASSFPRTDTNYGYTF.